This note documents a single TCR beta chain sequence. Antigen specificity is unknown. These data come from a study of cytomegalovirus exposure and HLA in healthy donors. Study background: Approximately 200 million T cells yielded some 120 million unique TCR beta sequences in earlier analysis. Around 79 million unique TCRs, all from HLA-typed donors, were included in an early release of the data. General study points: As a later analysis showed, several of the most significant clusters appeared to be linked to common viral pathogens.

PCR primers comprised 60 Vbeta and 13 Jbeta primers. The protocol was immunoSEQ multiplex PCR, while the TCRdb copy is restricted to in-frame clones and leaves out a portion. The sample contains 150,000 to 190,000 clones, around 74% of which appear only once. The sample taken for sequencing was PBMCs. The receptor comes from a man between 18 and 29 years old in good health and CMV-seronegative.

In nucleotides, the CDR3 is TGTGCCAGTAGACGTCGTAGCCCCACAGATACGCAGTATTTT. It translates to CASRRRSPTDTQYF. The V gene is TRBV19, the J gene TRBJ2-3; no clear D gene. Germline-derived CDR1 and CDR2 are LNHDA and SQIVND (reference sequence). Trimming stripped 6 bases from V and 2 bases from J, with 12 bases between. The CDR3 consists of 14 residues.